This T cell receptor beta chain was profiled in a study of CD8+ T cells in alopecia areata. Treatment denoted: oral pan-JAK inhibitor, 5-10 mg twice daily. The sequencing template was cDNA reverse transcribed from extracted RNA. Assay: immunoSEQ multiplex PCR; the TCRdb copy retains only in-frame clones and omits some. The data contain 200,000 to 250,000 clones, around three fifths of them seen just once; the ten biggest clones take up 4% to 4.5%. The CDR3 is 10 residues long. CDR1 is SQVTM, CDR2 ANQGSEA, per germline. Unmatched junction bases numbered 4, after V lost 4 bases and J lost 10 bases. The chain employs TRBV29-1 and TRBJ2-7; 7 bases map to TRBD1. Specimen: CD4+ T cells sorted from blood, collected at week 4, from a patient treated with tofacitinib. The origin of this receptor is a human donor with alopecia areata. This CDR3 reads CSVAQGIQYF. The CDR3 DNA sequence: TGCAGCGTTGCACAGGGGATTCAGTACTTC.